This TCR beta chain originates from a study of blood T cell repertoires in COVID-19 (dated by TCRdb to about 2020). For the wider study: Collaborator samples came from the United States, Italy and Spain and covered acute and convalescent phases of COVID-19. Samples were obtained from the ongoing ImmuneRACE study (first 160 participants) and from 1,254 subjects provided by 6 global collaborators. The material from the prospective study consisted of cDNA or gDNA derived from T cells, B-cell-depleted T cells, or PBMCs. Nearly every sample came with metadata listing a de-identified subject ID, COVID-19 status, age in years and sex. HLA class I and class II types, where available, came from metadata supplied by the sample provider rather than from assay-based typing. The repertoires were made available in a free public database intended to serve as a resource for research on the immune response to SARS-CoV-2. Deeply sampled blood TCRbeta repertoires from subjects exposed to, actively infected with, or recovered from COVID-19 were included in the dataset. The full study reports these points: The quantity of clinical and demographic metadata differed by source and by participant and was supplied without curation.

This clone was seen just once. This receptor's antigen is unknown. No quality values exist for individual bases; no much larger clone is one base distant. The immunoSEQ Assay, a bias-controlled multiplex PCR, was used to amplify TCRbeta CDR3 regions from genomic DNA. The study's processing was this. The number of nucleated cells in each sample was estimated by amplification of reference gene primers within the assay. To quantify the absolute abundance of each unique TCRbeta CDR3 rearrangement, sequence reads were collapsed and filtered. For each sample, productive Simpson clonality was calculated as the square root of Simpson's diversity index across productive rearrangements. The immuneACCESS repertoire file appears here via TCRdb, limited to in-frame rearrangements. These files lack a portion of the clones; in checked studies, under half of the deficit traces to unresolved V genes, and the cause of the others is not known. The DNA gave D and trimming, while V, J and clone size come from that table. The sample has about 160,000 clones on record, approximately 84% of them singletons. The top ten constitute about 1% of the sample.

In the germline V gene, CDR1 corresponds to SGHRS and CDR2 to YFSETQ. The CDR3, cysteine through phenylalanine, is 16 amino acids long. The retained sequence is limited to the CDR3, 48 bases, with the frame set at the first base. Trimming removed 1 base from V and 4 bases from J; the gene matches leave 9 bases unexplained. Whole blood was collected in K2EDTA tubes by collaborating institutions according to the institutions' own protocols. For TCRbeta analysis, collaborator samples were shipped as frozen whole blood, as isolated PBMCs, or as DNA extracted from either sample type. Sequenced material: peripheral blood. Recombination linked TRBV5-1 to TRBJ1-2, and TRBD1 aligns with 8 junction nucleotides. This sequence originates from a man between 40 and 49 years old with acute or convalescent COVID-19. At the DNA level, the sequence is TGCGCCAGCAGCTTGTGGGTAGGACAGGGCGGCTATGGCTACACCTTC. Translated, this is CASSLWVGQGGYGYTF.